Listed here is a single T cell receptor (beta chain). Its antigen is still unknown. The sample is drawn from a study of CD8 T cells in ankylosing spondylitis. Findings and caveats of the study: Characteristic of ankylosing spondylitis blood, it appeared, was a TCR beta motif comprising eight highly homologous variants.

CDR1 is SQVTM and CDR2 is ANQGSEA in the germline V gene. Trimming stripped 6 bases from V and 1 base from J, with 13 bases between. The CDR3 runs 13 residues. A single record per CDR3 protein comes from TCRdb applying MiXCR to the 5' RACE reads. The sample holds a few hundred thousand distinct CDR3 sequences, over 15% seen once. The sequencing sample was made of blood, either unsorted or a sorted T cell fraction (not recorded which). V is TRBV29-1 and J is TRBJ2-7; possible D gene TRBD2, 6 bases. The TCR was taken from a male donor with ankylosing spondylitis or in good health (not recorded which). The CDR3, as DNA: TGCAGCGTGTACCGGGACTCTTCCTACGAGCAGTACTTC. Protein product: CSVYRDSSYEQYF.